The 11 T cell receptor beta chains presented below share a single source sample, sequenced in a study of T cells after posttransplantation cyclophosphamide. The data were produced by immunoSEQ multiplex PCR, yet TCRdb's version contains in-frame clones alone and is incomplete. Of approximately 47,000 clones in the sample, about 90% were seen once. What was sequenced was PBMCs. The receptors shown here come from a woman in her forties or fifties in good health and a related stem cell transplant donor.

This chain links TRBV15 with TRBJ2-1; the match to TRBD1 covers 9 bases. CDR1 and CDR2 (germline): LNHNV, YYDKDF (reference sequence). V was pared by 1 base and J by 6 bases, with 7 bases of the junction left unmatched. The CDR3 spans 16 residues. CDR3 nucleotide sequence: TGTGCCACCAGCAGAGCCGGGACAGGGAGCTTCAATGAGCAGTTCTTC. Translation gives CATSRAGTGSFNEQFF.

This clone was observed a few times. The chain has TRBV27 and TRBJ2-2, with 10 bases aligning to TRBD2. The CDR3 extends over 16 amino acids. After removal of 7 bases from V and 3 bases from J, the junction contained 8 bases not matched to a gene. The germline gives CDR1 MNHEY, CDR2 SMNVEV (reference sequence). CDR3 bases: TGTGCCAGCACCCTGGGGGGACTAGCGTACACCGGGGAGCTGTTTTTT. Protein product: CASTLGGLAYTGELFF.

The rearrangement joins TRBV7-8 to TRBJ2-1, with 12 bases that match TRBD2. The V segment lost 5 bases and the J segment 0 bases; nucleotides outside the gene matches: 11. The CDR3 covers 19 residues. CDR1 SGHVS and CDR2 FQNEAQ come from the germline V gene. The CDR3 spells CASSRWTSGEKDSYNEQFF. CDR3 DNA sequence: TGTGCCAGCAGCCGTTGGACTAGCGGGGAGAAGGACTCCTACAATGAGCAGTTCTTC.

The chain combines TRBV7-9 with TRBJ2-3; D might be TRBD2 (6 bases). The CDR3 sequence is 14 residues long. Germline V gives CDR1 SEHNR, CDR2 FQNEAQ (reference sequence). The V end was cut by 3 bases, the J end by 0 bases, with 7 bases between. DNA of the CDR3: TGTGCCAGCAGCTTTGGGGGGAGCACAGATACGCAGTATTTT. Its translation is CASSFGGSTDTQYF.

The genes are TRBV11-2 and TRBJ1-6; 7 nucleotides align to TRBD1. CDR3 length: 14 residues. Germline V gives CDR1 SGHAT, CDR2 FQNNGV. V gave up 3 bases and J gave up 7 bases; unmatched junction bases: 3. This CDR3 is CASSLKQGNSPLHF. The CDR3, as DNA: TGTGCCAGCAGCTTGAAACAGGGGAATTCACCCCTCCACTTT.

This clone was counted once. The genes are TRBV25-1 and TRBJ1-1; D is undetermined. CDR1 MGHDK and CDR2 SYGVNS come from the germline V gene. CDR3 length: 12 amino acids. The V end lost 7 bases, the J end lost 1 base, and 7 bases lay between the germline ends. This CDR3 reads CASKQTNTEAFF. DNA of the CDR3: TGTGCCAGCAAACAGACGAACACTGAAGCTTTCTTT.

CDR3 sequence: CASSNLGQGIGYTF. The CDR3 DNA is TGTGCCAGTAGTAACCTGGGACAGGGAATAGGTTACACCTTC. The V call is TRBV19, the J call TRBJ1-2; 9 nucleotides match TRBD1. This CDR3 is 14 amino acids long. Germline values: CDR1 LNHDA, CDR2 SQIVND (reference sequence). The ends lost 4 bases at V and 11 bases at J; junction bases unmatched: 11.

Only one count was recorded for this clone. This chain joins TRBV7-9 and TRBJ2-3; a possible D gene is TRBD2 (7 bases). With 8 bases removed from V and 1 base from J, the gap between germline ends came to 10 bases. Germline values: CDR1 SEHNR, CDR2 FQNEAQ (reference sequence). There are 13 residues in the CDR3. CDR3 nucleotides: TGTGCCAGCGAGGGGGGGGGCACAGATACGCAGTATTTT. Protein sequence: CASEGGGTDTQYF.

The genes are TRBV2 and TRBJ2-7; no definite D call. Looked up from germline, CDR1 is SNHLY and CDR2 is FYNNEI. CDR3 length equals 11 residues. Trimming took off 7 bases at V and 8 bases at J, with 12 bases between the two ends. CDR3 amino acids: CASTNKMKQYF. The CDR3 region has the DNA TGTGCCAGCACCAACAAAATGAAGCAGTACTTC.

On this clone itself: A read error may produce the germline difference seen at one junction end. The chain has TRBV6-1 and TRBJ2-7; 7 nucleotides agree with TRBD2. Germline CDR1 reads MNHNS; CDR2 reads SASEGT. CDR3 length equals 13 residues. CDR3 in DNA: TGTGCCAGCAGTGAAGCGCGGCGAGGGAGCGGGGTCTTC. This sequence encodes CASSEARRGSGVF.

The chain joins TRBV6-5 to TRBJ2-7; possibly TRBD1 for D (6 bases). CDR1 is MNHEY, CDR2 SVGAGI, per germline. This CDR3 has 13 amino acids. Trimming pared 6 bases from V and 3 bases from J, leaving 12 bases between. The CDR3 DNA follows: TGTGCCAGCAGGTCCGGGACAAGCTACGAGCAGTACTTC. It is translated as CASRSGTSYEQYF.